One and the same sample provided the 15 T cell receptor beta chains below, sequenced in a study of T cell responses to AZD1222 COVID-19 vaccine. Some clones are missing from TCRdb's copy, which holds only in-frame ones; the method was immunoSEQ multiplex PCR. In the table there are about 130,000 clones, roughly 93% of which are singletons. This sample comprised peripheral blood, obtained 28 days after the second AZD1222 dose. These receptors all come from an adult who received the AZD1222 COVID-19 vaccine.

The chain links TRBV12-3 or TRBV12-4 to TRBJ1-1; 7 nucleotides match TRBD1. The trim removed 5 bases at V and 7 bases at J, leaving 4 bases unmatched. This CDR3 is 12 amino acids long. CDR3 sequence reads: CASSGQDIEAFF. As DNA, the CDR3 is TGTGCCAGCAGTGGACAGGATATTGAAGCTTTCTTT.

The V and J genes are TRBV7-9 and TRBJ2-1; D might be TRBD2 (5 bases). CDR1 is SEHNR and CDR2 is FQNEAQ in the germline V gene (reference sequence). This CDR3 is built from 15 residues. The V end was cut by 6 bases, the J end by 0 bases, with 12 bases between. CDR3 loop: CASSPVGSSYNEQFF. DNA of the CDR3: TGTGCCAGCAGTCCTGTGGGGAGCTCCTACAATGAGCAGTTCTTC.

CDR3 sequence reads: CAWRQGASPLHF. The CDR3 DNA reads as TGTGCCTGGAGACAGGGAGCTTCACCCCTCCACTTT. The chain has TRBV30 and TRBJ1-6; possible D gene TRBD1, 6 bases. This CDR3 spans 12 amino acids. V was trimmed by 3 bases and J by 9 bases, leaving 9 bases between them. Per germline, CDR1 GTSNPN and CDR2 SVGIG (reference sequence).

The gene calls are TRBV28 and TRBJ1-5; tentatively, D is TRBD1 (6 bases). Looked up from germline, CDR1 is MDHEN and CDR2 is SYDVKM. This CDR3 is built from 14 residues. Trimming took off 7 bases at V and 4 bases at J, with 14 bases between the two ends. The CDR3 region has the DNA TGTGCCAGCACCCCCCTAGGGGGTAATCAGCCCCAGCATTTT. Translating it yields CASTPLGGNQPQHF.

V usage is TRBV5-5 and J usage is TRBJ1-5, with D possibly TRBD1 on 6 matching bases. This CDR3 has 15 residues. V was cut by 2 bases and J by 5 bases, with 14 bases left in between. CDR1 is SGHKS and CDR2 is YYEKEE in the germline V gene (reference sequence). CDR3 in DNA: TGTGCCAGCAGCTTCAACGACAGGTTATATCAGCCCCAGCATTTT. This translates into CASSFNDRLYQPQHF.

The CDR3 loop is CASSPAHGQQETQYF. The CDR3 nucleotides read TGTGCCAGCTCACCAGCACATGGCCAGCAAGAGACCCAGTACTTC. This chain joins TRBV18 and TRBJ2-5, with D uncertain. Looked up from germline, CDR1 is KGHSH and CDR2 is LQKENI. The CDR3 length is 15 residues. Between the trimmed V and J ends, which lost 2 bases and 2 bases, there was a span of 12 bases.

The rearrangement joins TRBV15 to TRBJ1-1; the D gene is possibly TRBD1 (5 bases). This CDR3 has 14 amino acids. V gave up 2 bases and J gave up 4 bases, with 11 bases separating them. Germline V gene sequence: CDR1 LNHNV, CDR2 YYDKDF (reference sequence). CDR3 residues: CATSRNGGATEAFF. CDR3 in DNA: TGTGCCACCAGCAGAAACGGGGGAGCCACTGAAGCTTTCTTT.

For the CDR3, the DNA is TGTGCCAGCTCACCTCCCGGGACCTCACGGACTGAAGCTTTCTTT. It is translated as CASSPPGTSRTEAFF. The chain has TRBV18 and TRBJ1-1; the D gene is possibly TRBD1 (5 bases). Trimming cost V 3 bases and J 5 bases, with 16 bases left between them. From germline, CDR1 is KGHSH and CDR2 LQKENI. This CDR3 is built from 15 residues.

This clone appeared a few times. The CDR3 loop is CASSIDWAAYEQYF. In DNA form, the CDR3 reads TGTGCCAGTAGTATAGATTGGGCCGCCTACGAGCAGTACTTC. The rearrangement joins TRBV19 to TRBJ2-7; no clear D gene. This CDR3 spans 14 amino acids. Germline V gene lookup returns CDR1 LNHDA and CDR2 SQIVND (reference sequence). The V gene lost 0 bases and the J gene lost 2 bases, with 8 bases spanning the gap.

This clone appeared a few times. The CDR3 DNA reads as TGTGCCAGCAGTCGGGACAGGGAGGCTAGTGAGCAGTTCTTC. Its translation: CASSRDREASEQFF. The chain is built from TRBV6-2 or TRBV6-3 and TRBJ2-1; 9 positions agree with TRBD1. Germline values: CDR1 MNHEY, CDR2 SVGEGT. The CDR3 covers 14 residues. Trimming cost V 5 bases and J 9 bases; bases outside gene matches: 8.

The chain recombines TRBV4-1 with TRBJ2-1, with 8 bases aligning to TRBD1. Looked up from germline, CDR1 is MGHRA and CDR2 is YSYEKL. CDR3 length: 15 residues. V lost 3 bases and J lost 3; bases outside the gene matches: 4. The CDR3 bases are TGCGCCAGCAGCCACCCAACAGGGGGCTACAATGAGCAGTTCTTC. Its protein product is CASSHPTGGYNEQFF.

The CDR3 DNA reads TGTGCCATCAGTGAGTCGAGGGATTCTAATGAAAAACTGTTTTTT. Translating it yields CAISESRDSNEKLFF. The J gene is TRBJ1-4, the V gene TRBV10-3, with D unresolved. Germline CDR1 reads ENHRY; CDR2 reads SYGVKD. The CDR3 spans 15 residues. V shed 0 bases and J shed 3 bases, with 8 bases lying between them.

A remark on this clone: Other DNA sequences in this specimen translate into the identical CDR3. CDR3 DNA sequence: TGCGCCAGCAGCTTATTAGGGTATGGCTACACCTTC. Protein sequence: CASSLLGYGYTF. The chain employs TRBV5-1 and TRBJ1-2; no reliable D call. The CDR3 covers 12 residues. Germline V gene lookup returns CDR1 SGHRS and CDR2 YFSETQ. V was shortened by 2 bases and J by 5 bases, with 7 bases between the two germline ends.

The CDR3, as DNA: TGTGCCAGCAGCGTAGGCGGACAGGGCCTCTATGGCTACACCTTC. Protein sequence: CASSVGGQGLYGYTF. The gene calls are TRBV9 and TRBJ1-2; 8 nucleotides match TRBD1. Germline trimming cut 0 bases from V and 4 bases from J; bases unmatched to any gene: 5. This CDR3 has 15 residues. Germline loops: CDR1 SGDLS, CDR2 YYNGEE.

This chain uses TRBV10-3 with TRBJ2-2; D possibly corresponds to TRBD2 (6 bases). The germline gives CDR1 ENHRY, CDR2 SYGVKD. This CDR3 is built from 18 residues. V dropped 4 bases and J dropped 3 bases, with 21 bases sitting between them. In DNA form, the CDR3 reads TGTGCCATCAGTGCATCATCCGGGAGAAAGATCTACACCGGGGAGCTGTTTTTT. Translating gives CAISASSGRKIYTGELFF.